These 16 T cell receptor beta chains were sequenced from one sample in a study of T-cell memory formation after mild COVID-19 (dated by TCRdb to the early 2020s). Libraries were made using 5' RACE. The sequencer listed for this sample is Illumina NovaSeq 6000. The raw public data were reprocessed by TCRdb itself: fastp quality trimming at Q25, MiXCR clonotype calling, in-frame beta chains only. A single entry per CDR3 protein holds the most common genes and DNA from its merged rows. Here the sample has roughly 86,000 distinct CDR3 sequences; about 15% occur a single time. The ten most abundant clones make up 39% of the sample. The sequenced material came from PBMCs or a T cell subset sorted from them (not recorded which). The receptors here all came from a man younger than 35 who had mild COVID-19 (a few samples of this study predate the infection). The sample titles of this study are shuffled in the database, so cell type and time point are left out; the donor was told from shared clones.

This clonotype appeared a few times. The chain joins TRBV27 to TRBJ1-2; possibly TRBD1 for D (6 bases). Per the germline V gene, CDR1 is MNHEY and CDR2 is SMNVEV (reference sequence). Trimming removed 8 bases at V and 4 bases at J, with 11 bases between. This CDR3 region has 12 residues. The CDR3 here is CASGTGSYGYTF. CDR3 in DNA: TGTGCCAGCGGAACAGGGTCCTATGGCTACACCTTC.

This rearrangement joins TRBV6-6 to TRBJ2-2; TRBD2 matches 9 bases. CDR1 MNHNY and CDR2 SVGAGI come from the germline V gene (reference sequence). V lost 11 bases to trimming and J lost 6 bases; unmatched junction nucleotides: 13. The CDR3 is made up of 15 amino acids. DNA for the CDR3: TGTGCCGCGGGGTCAACGCGGGGGGGCTCCGGGGAGCTGTTTTTT. Translated: CAAGSTRGGSGELFF.

This clonotype was found a few times. J is TRBJ2-4 and V is TRBV14, with D perhaps assigned TRBD1 or TRBD2 (6 bases each). V lost 5 bases to trimming and J lost 6 bases, with 11 bases between them. There are 13 residues in the CDR3. Per the germline V gene, CDR1 is SGHDN and CDR2 is FVKESK. Here the CDR3 reads CASSFGGRNIQYF. In DNA form, the CDR3 reads TGTGCCAGCAGCTTCGGGGGCAGAAACATTCAGTACTTC.

This clonotype was found a few times. The chain recombines TRBV4-2 with TRBJ1-6; tentatively, D is TRBD1 (5 bases). The CDR3 length is 16 residues. Germline V lookup: CDR1 LGHNA, CDR2 YNFKEQ. V lost 0 bases to trimming and J lost 5 bases, with 11 bases between them. CDR3 sequence reads: CASSQEQQDDNSPLHF. The CDR3 DNA sequence: TGTGCCAGCAGCCAAGAGCAACAGGACGATAATTCACCCCTCCACTTT.

V is TRBV5-5 and J is TRBJ2-2; 8 nucleotides match TRBD1. Germline V gene sequence: CDR1 SGHKS, CDR2 YYEKEE (reference sequence). Germline trimming cut 10 bases from V and 4 bases from J; bases unmatched to any gene: 0. This CDR3 has 11 amino acids. CDR3 in DNA: TGTGCCGGACAGGGCACCGGGGAGCTGTTTTTT. This encodes CAGQGTGELFF.

The rearrangement joins TRBV25-1 to TRBJ2-1; possibly TRBD1 or TRBD2 for D (6 bases each). The CDR3 has 15 residues. From germline, CDR1 is MGHDK and CDR2 SYGVNS. Trimming took off 6 bases at V and 3 bases at J, with 15 bases between the two ends. This CDR3 is CASRAGHKIYNEQFF. CDR3 sequence (DNA): TGTGCCAGCAGGGCGGGACATAAGATCTACAATGAGCAGTTCTTC.

This clonotype was seen many times. The rearrangement uses TRBV9 and TRBJ2-2; D is uncertain. Germline V gene data show CDR1 as SGDLS and CDR2 as YYNGEE. The V gene lost 0 bases and the J gene lost 0 bases, with 9 bases spanning the gap. The CDR3 runs to 16 residues. This CDR3 is CASSVGEQPNTGELFF. The CDR3 nucleotides read TGTGCCAGCAGCGTAGGGGAACAGCCGAACACCGGGGAGCTGTTTTTT.

The chain couples TRBV7-9 to TRBJ2-3; 10 bases align to TRBD1. This CDR3 comprises 15 residues. Germline CDR1 and CDR2: SEHNR and FQNEAQ (reference sequence). Trimming at V came to 6 bases and at J to 3 bases, leaving 6 bases not matched to a gene. CDR3: CASRPGQGVTDTQYF. The CDR3 region has the DNA TGTGCCAGCAGGCCTGGACAGGGGGTTACAGATACGCAGTATTTT.

This clonotype was detected only a few times. The V call is TRBV5-1, the J call TRBJ2-1; 8 bases fit TRBD1. V shed 0 bases, J shed 5 bases, and the junction held 1 base outside the gene matches. The CDR3 consists of 14 residues. Germline V CDR1 and CDR2: SGHRS, YFSETQ. The CDR3, as DNA: TGCGCCAGCAGCTTGGGACAGGGGAACAATGAGCAGTTCTTC. Translating gives CASSLGQGNNEQFF.

This clonotype has only a few counts. The chain links TRBV7-9 to TRBJ2-1, with 8 bases that match TRBD2. The germline V gene encodes CDR1 SEHNR and CDR2 FQNEAQ (reference sequence). The CDR3 runs 13 residues. The junction had 1 base not matched to a gene; V was cut back by 1 base and J by 8 bases. The CDR3 nucleotides read TGTGCCAGCAGCTTAGTTAGCGGGGATGAGCAGTTCTTC. Translation: CASSLVSGDEQFF.

This clonotype was observed a handful of times. The chain employs TRBV4-1 and TRBJ1-2; D call uncertain. V lost 4 bases to trimming and J lost 2 bases, with 14 bases between them. The CDR3 extends over 15 amino acids. The germline V gene has CDR1 MGHRA and CDR2 YSYEKL. The CDR3 region has the DNA TGCGCCAGCAGCCCGACAACCGAAGCCAACTATGGCTACACCTTC. It translates to CASSPTTEANYGYTF.

The V and J genes are TRBV6-1 and TRBJ2-7; TRBD1 matches at 10 bases. The CDR3 contains 15 residues. V lost 5 bases to trimming and J lost 3 bases; unmatched junction nucleotides: 7. Germline V gene sequence: CDR1 MNHNS, CDR2 SASEGT. CDR3 DNA sequence: TGTGCCAGCAGTAGAGGGACAGGGGATCGCTACGAGCAGTACGTC. This gives the protein CASSRGTGDRYEQYV.

Details on this clonotype: A much larger clone is a single base away; this may be a read error. This chain links TRBV20-1 with TRBJ2-3, with 11 positions matching TRBD2. This CDR3 has 15 amino acids. Per the germline V gene, CDR1 is DFQATT and CDR2 is SNEGSKA (reference sequence). CDR3 DNA sequence: TGCAGTCCTAGCCAGACTAGCGGGGTTGGGGATACGCAGTATTTT. Amino acid sequence: CSPSQTSGVGDTQYF.

The CDR3 region has the DNA TGTGCCATCAGTGAGTCGTCGACTAGCGGGGGGGCCGGGAGTAATGAGCAGTTCTTC. Translation: CAISESSTSGGAGSNEQFF. The chain employs TRBV10-3 and TRBJ2-1; 14 nucleotides line up with TRBD2. V was pared by 0 bases and J by 7 bases, with 11 bases of the junction left unmatched. Germline values: CDR1 ENHRY, CDR2 SYGVKD. The CDR3 length is 19 residues.

This clonotype was seen more than once but under ten times. The gene calls are TRBV7-2 and TRBJ2-1; 7 positions agree with TRBD1. CDR1 and CDR2 (germline): SGHTA, FQGNSA. Trimming at V came to 3 bases and at J to 3 bases, leaving 8 bases not matched to a gene. This CDR3 spans 16 amino acids. The CDR3 region is CASSFRGLPFYNEQFF. CDR3 coding DNA: TGTGCCAGCAGCTTTAGGGGGCTTCCCTTCTACAATGAGCAGTTCTTC. The entire variable domain, with the rest obtained from reference TRBV7-2 and TRBJ2-1, is as follows: GAGVSQSPSNKVTEKGKDVELRCDPISGHTALYWYRQSLGQGLEFLIYFQGNSAPDKSGLPSDRFSAERTGGSVSTLTIQRTQQEDSAVYLCASSFRGLPFYNEQFFGPGTRLTVL.

This clonotype was recorded a few times. The chain employs TRBV12-3 or TRBV12-4 and TRBJ1-1, with D unclear. The V end was cut by 5 bases, the J end by 3 bases, with 10 bases between. This CDR3 has 13 amino acids. CDR3 nucleotide sequence: TGTGCCAGCAGTCCAATAGAGGACACTGAAGCTTTCTTT. This encodes CASSPIEDTEAFF.